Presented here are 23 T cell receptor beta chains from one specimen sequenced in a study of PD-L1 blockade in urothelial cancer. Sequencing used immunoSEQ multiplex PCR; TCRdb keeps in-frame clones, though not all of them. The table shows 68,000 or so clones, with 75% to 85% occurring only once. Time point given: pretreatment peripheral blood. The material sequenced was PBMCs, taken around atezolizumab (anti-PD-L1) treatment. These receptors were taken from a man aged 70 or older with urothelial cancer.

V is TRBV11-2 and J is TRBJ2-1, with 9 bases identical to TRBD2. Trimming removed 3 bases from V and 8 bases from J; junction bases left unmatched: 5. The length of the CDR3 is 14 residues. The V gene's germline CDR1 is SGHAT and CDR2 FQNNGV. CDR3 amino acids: CASSLIAGVYEQFF. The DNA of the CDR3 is TGTGCCAGCAGCTTGATAGCGGGGGTCTATGAGCAGTTCTTC.

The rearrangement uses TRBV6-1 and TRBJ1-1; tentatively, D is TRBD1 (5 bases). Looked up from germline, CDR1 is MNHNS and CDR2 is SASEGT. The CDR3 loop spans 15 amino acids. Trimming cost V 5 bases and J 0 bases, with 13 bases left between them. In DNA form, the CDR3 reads TGTGCCAGCAGTACCGGAACAGGCATGAACACTGAAGCTTTCTTT. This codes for CASSTGTGMNTEAFF.

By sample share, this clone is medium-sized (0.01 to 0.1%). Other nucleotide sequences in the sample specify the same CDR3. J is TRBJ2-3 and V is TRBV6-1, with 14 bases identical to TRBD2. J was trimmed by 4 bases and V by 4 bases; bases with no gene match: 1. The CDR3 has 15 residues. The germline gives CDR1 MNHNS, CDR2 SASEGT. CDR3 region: CASSGLAGGPDTQYF. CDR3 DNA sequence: TGTGCCAGCAGTGGACTAGCGGGAGGGCCAGATACGCAGTATTTT.

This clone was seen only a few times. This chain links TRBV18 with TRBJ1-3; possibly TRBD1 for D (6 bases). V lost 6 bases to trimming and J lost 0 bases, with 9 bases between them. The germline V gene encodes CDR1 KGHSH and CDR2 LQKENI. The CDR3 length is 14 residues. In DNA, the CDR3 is TGTGCCAGCTCTGGGGACAACTCTGGAAACACCATATATTTT. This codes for CASSGDNSGNTIYF.

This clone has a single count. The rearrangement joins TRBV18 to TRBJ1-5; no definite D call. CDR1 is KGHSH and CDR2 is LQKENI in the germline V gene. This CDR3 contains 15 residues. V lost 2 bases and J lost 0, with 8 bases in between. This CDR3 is CASSPERVSNQPQHF. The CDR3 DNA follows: TGTGCCAGCTCACCAGAGAGGGTTAGCAATCAGCCCCAGCATTTT.

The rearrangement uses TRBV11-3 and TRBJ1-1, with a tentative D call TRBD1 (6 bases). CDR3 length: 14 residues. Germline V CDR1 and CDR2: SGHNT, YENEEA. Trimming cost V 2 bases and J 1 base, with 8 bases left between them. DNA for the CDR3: TGTGCCAGCAGCTTAAGGGGGTCGAACACTGAAGCTTTCTTT. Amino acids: CASSLRGSNTEAFF.

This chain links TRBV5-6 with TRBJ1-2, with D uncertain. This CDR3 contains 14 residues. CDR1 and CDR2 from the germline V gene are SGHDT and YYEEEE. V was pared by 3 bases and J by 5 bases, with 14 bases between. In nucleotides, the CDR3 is TGTGCCAGCAGCTCGGGGAACAGTGTGTATGGCTACACCTTC. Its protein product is CASSSGNSVYGYTF. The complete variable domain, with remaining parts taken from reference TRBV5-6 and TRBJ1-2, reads DAGVTQSPTHLIKTRGQQVTLRCSPKSGHDTVSWYQQALGQGPQFIFQYYEEEERQRGNFPDRFSGHQFPNYSSELNVNALLLGDSALYLCASSSGNSVYGYTFGSGTRLTVV.

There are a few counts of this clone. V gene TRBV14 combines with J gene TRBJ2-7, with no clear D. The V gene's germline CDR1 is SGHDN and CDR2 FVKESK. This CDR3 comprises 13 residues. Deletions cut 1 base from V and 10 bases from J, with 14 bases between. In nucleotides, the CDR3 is TGTGCCAGCAGCCAAGGGGCATTCCGAAAACAGTACTTC. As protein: CASSQGAFRKQYF.

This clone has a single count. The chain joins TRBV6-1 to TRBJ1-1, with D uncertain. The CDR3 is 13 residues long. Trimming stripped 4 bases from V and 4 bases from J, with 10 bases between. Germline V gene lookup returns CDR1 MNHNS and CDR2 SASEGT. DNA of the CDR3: TGTGCCAGCAGTGGCGCGGGAATCACTGAAGCTTTCTTT. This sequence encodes CASSGAGITEAFF.

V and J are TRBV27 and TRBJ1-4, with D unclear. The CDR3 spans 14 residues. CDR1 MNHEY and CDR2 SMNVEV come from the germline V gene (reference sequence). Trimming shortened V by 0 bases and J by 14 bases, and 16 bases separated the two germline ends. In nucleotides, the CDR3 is TGTGCCAGCAGTTTATCCCCCGACGGGAGGAGGCTGTTTTTT. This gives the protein CASSLSPDGRRLFF. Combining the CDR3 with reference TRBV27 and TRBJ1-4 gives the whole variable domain EAQVTQNPRYLITVTGKKLTVTCSQNMNHEYMSWYRQDPGLGLRQIYYSMNVEVTDKGDVPEGYKVSRKEKRNFPLILESPSPNQTSLYFCASSLSPDGRRLFFGSGTQLSVL.

The chain's CDR3 is CASSVGTANTGELFF. CDR3 coding DNA: TGTGCCAGCAGCGTAGGGACAGCGAACACCGGGGAGCTGTTTTTT. V and J are TRBV9 and TRBJ2-2; perhaps TRBD1 as D (6 bases). V gave up 0 bases and J gave up 0 bases, with 6 bases separating them. This CDR3 comprises 15 residues. Per germline, CDR1 SGDLS and CDR2 YYNGEE. The complete variable domain, with remaining parts taken from reference TRBV9 and TRBJ2-2, reads DSGVTQTPKHLITATGQRVTLRCSPRSGDLSVYWYQQSLDQGLQFLIQYYNGEERAKGNILERFSAQQFPDLHSELNLSSLELGDSALYFCASSVGTANTGELFFGEGSRLTVL.

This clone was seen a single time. For the CDR3, the DNA is TGTGCCAGCAGCTTGCAGGACAGGGGGTTTGCTCAGCCCCAGCATTTT. Translated, it gives CASSLQDRGFAQPQHF. The chain employs TRBV5-6 and TRBJ1-5; TRBD1 matches 10 bases. J gave up 6 bases and V 1 base, and 7 bases lay outside the gene matches. Germline values: CDR1 SGHDT, CDR2 YYEEEE. The CDR3 runs 16 residues.

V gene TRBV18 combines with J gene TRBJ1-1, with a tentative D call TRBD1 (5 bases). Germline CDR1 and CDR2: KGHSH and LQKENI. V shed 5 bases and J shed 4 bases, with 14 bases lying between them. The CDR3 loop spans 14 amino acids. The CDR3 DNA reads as TGTGCCAGCTCATATGGAGGGACCAGCACTGAAGCTTTCTTT. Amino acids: CASSYGGTSTEAFF.

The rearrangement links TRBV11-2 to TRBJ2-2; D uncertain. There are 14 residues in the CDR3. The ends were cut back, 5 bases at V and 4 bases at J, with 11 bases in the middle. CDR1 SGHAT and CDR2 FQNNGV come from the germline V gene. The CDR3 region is CASSRPGLTGELFF. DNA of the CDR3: TGTGCCAGCAGCAGACCGGGTCTCACCGGGGAGCTGTTTTTT.

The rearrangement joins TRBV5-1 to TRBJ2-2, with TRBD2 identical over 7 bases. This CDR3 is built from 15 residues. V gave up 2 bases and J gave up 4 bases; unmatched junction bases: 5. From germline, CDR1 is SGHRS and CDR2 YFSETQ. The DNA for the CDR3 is TGCGCCAGCAGCTTAGCGGGGCCGGCCACCGGGGAGCTGTTTTTT. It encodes CASSLAGPATGELFF.

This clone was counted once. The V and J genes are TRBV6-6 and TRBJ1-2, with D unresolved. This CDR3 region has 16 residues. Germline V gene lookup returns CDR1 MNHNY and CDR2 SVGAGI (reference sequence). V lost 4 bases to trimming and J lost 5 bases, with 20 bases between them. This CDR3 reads CASSFISGKGGYGYTF. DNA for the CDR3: TGTGCCAGCAGTTTTATCTCAGGAAAGGGCGGGTATGGCTACACCTTC.

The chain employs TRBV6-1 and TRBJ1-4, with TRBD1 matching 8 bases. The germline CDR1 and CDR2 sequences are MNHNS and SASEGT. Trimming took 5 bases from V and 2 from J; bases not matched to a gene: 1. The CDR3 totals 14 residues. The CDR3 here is CASSPGGTNEKLFF. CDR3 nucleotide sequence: TGTGCCAGCAGTCCAGGGGGCACTAATGAAAAACTGTTTTTT.

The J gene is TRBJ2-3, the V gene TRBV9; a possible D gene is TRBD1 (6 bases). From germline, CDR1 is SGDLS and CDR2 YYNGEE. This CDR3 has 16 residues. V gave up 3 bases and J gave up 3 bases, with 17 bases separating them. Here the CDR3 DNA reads TGTGCCAGCAGCGGAGGGGACACGCCTTTAACAGATACGCAGTATTTT. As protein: CASSGGDTPLTDTQYF.

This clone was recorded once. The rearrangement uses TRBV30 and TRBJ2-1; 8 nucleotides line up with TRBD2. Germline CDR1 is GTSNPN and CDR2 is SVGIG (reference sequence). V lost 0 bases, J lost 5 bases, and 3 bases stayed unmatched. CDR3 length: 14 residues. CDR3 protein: CAWSVVGRDNEQFF. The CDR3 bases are TGTGCCTGGAGTGTAGTCGGGAGGGACAATGAGCAGTTCTTC.

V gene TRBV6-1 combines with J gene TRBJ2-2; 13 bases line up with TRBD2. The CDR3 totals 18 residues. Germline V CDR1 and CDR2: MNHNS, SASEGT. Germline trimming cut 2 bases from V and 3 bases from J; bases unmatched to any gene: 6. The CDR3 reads CASSENGLAGVYTGELFF. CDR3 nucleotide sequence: TGTGCCAGCAGTGAAAACGGACTAGCGGGGGTTTACACCGGGGAGCTGTTTTTT.

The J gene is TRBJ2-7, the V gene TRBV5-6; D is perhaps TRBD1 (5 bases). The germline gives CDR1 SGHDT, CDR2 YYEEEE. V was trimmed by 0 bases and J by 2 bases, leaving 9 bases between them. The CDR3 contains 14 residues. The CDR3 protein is CASSLGQGPYEQYF. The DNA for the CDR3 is TGTGCCAGCAGCTTGGGGCAGGGCCCCTACGAGCAGTACTTC.

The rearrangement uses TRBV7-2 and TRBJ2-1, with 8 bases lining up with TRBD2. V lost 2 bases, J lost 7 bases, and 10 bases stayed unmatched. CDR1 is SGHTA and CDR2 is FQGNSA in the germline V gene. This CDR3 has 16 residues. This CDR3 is CASSLFGRAEENEQFF. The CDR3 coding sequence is TGTGCCAGCAGCTTATTCGGGAGGGCCGAGGAGAATGAGCAGTTCTTC.

The CDR3 DNA reads TGCGCCAGCAGCACAGGGCCCCCGGTGCTTAATTCACCCCTCCACTTT. Its protein product is CASSTGPPVLNSPLHF. This rearrangement joins TRBV5-1 to TRBJ1-6; maybe TRBD1 (6 bases). Germline V lookup: CDR1 SGHRS, CDR2 YFSETQ. The CDR3 is made up of 16 amino acids. Trimming removed 4 bases from V and 6 bases from J, with 17 bases in between.